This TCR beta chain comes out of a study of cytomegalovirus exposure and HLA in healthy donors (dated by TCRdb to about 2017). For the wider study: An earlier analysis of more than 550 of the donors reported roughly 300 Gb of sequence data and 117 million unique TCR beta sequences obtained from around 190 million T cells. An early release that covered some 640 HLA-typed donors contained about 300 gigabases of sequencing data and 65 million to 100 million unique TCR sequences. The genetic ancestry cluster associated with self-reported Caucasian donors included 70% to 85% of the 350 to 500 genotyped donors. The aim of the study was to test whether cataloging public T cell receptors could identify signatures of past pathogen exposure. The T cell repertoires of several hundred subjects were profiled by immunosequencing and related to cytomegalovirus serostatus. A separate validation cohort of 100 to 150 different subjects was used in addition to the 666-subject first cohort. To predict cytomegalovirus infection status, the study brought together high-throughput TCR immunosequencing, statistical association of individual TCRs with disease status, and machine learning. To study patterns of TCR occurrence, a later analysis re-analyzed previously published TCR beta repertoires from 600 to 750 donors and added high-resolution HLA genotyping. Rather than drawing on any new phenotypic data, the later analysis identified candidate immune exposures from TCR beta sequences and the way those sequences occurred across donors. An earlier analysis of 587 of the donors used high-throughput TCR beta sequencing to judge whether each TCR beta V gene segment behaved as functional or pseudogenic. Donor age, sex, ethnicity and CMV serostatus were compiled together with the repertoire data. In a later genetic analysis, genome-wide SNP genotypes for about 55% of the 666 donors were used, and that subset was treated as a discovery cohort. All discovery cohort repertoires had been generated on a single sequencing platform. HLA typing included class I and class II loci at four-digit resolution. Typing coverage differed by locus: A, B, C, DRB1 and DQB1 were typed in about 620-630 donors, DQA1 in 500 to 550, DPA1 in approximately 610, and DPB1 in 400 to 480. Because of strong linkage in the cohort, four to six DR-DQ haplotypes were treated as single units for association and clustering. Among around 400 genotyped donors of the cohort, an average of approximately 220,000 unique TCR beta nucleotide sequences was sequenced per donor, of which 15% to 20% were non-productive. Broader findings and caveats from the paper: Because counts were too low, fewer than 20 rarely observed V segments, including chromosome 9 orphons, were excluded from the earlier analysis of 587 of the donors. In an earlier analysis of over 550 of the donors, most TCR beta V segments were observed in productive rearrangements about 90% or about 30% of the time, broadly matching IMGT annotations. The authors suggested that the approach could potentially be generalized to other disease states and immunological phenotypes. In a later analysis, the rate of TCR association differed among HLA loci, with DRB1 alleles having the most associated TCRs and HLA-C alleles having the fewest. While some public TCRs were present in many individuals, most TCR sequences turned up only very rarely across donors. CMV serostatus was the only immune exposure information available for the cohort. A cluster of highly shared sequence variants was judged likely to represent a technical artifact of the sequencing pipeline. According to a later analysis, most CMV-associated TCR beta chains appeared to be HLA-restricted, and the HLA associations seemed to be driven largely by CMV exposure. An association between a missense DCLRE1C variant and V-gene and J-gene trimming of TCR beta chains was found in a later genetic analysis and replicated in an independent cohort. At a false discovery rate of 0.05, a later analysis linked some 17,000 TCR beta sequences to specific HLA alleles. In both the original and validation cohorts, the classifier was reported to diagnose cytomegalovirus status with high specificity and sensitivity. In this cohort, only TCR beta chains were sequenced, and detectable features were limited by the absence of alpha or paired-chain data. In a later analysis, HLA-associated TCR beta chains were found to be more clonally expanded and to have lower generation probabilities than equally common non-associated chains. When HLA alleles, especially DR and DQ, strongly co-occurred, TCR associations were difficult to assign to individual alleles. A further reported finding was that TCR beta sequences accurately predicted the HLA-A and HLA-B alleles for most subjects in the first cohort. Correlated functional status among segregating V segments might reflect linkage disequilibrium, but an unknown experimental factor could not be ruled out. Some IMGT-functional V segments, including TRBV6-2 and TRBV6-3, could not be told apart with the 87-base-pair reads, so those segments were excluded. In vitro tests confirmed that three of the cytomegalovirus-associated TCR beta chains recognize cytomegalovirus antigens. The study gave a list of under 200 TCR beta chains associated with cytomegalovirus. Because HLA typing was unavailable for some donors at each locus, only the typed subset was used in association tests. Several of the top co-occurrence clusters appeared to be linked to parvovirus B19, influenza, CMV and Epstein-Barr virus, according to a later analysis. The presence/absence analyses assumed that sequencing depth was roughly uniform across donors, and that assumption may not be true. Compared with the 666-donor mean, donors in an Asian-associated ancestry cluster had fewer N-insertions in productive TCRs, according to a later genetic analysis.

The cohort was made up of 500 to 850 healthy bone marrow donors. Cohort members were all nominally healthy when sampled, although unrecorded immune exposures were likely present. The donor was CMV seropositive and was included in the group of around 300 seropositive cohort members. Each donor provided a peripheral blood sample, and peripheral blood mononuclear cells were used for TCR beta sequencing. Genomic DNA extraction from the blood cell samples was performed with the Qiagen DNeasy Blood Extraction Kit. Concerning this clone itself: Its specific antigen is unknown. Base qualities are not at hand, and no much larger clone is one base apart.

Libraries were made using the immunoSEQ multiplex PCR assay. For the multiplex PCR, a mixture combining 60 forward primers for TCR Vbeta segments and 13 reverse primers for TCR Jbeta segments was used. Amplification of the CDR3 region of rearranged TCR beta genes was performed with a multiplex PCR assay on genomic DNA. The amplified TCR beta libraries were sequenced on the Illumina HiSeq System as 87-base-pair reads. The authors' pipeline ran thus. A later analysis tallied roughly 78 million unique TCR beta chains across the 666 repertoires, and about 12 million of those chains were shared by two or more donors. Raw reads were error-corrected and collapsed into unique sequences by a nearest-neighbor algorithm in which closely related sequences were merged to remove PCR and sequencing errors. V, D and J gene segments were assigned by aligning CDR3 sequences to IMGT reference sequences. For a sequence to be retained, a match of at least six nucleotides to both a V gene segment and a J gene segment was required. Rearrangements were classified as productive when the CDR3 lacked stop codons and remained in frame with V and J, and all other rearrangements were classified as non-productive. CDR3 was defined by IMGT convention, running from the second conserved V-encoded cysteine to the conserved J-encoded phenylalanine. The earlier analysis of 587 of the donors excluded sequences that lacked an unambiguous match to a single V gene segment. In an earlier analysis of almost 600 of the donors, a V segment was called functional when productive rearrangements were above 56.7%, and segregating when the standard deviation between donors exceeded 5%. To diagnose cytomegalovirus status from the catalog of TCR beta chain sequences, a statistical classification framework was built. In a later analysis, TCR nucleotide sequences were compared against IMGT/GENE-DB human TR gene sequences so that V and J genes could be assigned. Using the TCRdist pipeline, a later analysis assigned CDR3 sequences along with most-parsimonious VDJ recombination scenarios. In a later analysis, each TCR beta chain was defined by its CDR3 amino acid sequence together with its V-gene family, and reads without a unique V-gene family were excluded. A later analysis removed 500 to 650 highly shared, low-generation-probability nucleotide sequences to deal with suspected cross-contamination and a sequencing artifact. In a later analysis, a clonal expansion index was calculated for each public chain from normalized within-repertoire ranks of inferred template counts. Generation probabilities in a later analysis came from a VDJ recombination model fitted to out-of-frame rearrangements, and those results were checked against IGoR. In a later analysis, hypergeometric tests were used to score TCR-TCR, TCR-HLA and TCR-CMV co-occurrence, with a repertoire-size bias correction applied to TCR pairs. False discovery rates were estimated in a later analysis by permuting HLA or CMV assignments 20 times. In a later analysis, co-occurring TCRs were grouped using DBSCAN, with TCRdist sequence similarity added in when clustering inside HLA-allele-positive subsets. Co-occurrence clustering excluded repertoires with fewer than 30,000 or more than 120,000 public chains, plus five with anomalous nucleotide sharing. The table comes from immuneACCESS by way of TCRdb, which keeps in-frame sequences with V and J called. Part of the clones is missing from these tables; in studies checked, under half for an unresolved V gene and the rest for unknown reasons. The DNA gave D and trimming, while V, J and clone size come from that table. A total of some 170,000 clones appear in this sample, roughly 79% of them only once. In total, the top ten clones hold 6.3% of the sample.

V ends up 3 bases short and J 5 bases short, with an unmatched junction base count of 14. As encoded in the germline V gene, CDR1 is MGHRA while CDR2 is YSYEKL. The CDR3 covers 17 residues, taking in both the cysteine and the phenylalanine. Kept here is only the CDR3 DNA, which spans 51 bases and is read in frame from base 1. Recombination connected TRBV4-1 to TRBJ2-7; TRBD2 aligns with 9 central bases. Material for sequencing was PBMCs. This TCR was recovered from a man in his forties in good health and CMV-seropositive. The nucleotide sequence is TGCGCCAGCAGCCAGATTAATAGCGGGAGCCTTAGGGACGAGCAGTACTTC. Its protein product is CASSQINSGSLRDEQYF.